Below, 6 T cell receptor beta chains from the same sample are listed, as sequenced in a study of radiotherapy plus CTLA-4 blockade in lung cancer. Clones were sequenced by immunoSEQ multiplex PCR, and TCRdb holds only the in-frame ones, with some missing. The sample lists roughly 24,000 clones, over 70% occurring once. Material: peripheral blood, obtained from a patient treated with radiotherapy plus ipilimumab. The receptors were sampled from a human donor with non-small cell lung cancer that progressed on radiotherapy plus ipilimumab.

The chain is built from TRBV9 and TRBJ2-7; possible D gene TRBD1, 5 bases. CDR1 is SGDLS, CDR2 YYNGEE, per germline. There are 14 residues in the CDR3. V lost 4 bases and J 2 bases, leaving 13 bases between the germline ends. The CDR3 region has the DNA TGTGCCAGCAGCCCATCGACAGAGCCCTACGAGCAGTACTTC. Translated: CASSPSTEPYEQYF.

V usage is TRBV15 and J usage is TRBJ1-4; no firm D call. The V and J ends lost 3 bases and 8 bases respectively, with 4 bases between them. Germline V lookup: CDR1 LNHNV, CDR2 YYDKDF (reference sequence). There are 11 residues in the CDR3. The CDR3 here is CATSSNEKLFF. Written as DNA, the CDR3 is TGTGCCACCAGCAGTAACGAAAAACTGTTTTTT. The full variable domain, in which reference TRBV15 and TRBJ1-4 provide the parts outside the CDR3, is DAMVIQNPRYQVTQFGKPVTLSCSQTLNHNVMYWYQQKSSQAPKLLFHYYDKDFNNEADTPDNFQSRRPNTSFCFLDIRSPGLGDTAMYLCATSSNEKLFFGSGTQLSVL.

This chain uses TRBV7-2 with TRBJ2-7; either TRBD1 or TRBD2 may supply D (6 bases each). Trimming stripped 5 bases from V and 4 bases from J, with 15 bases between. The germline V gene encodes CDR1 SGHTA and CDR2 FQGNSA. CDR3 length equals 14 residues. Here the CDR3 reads CASSTGGESYEQYF. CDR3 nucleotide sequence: TGTGCCAGCAGCACCGGGGGCGAAAGTTACGAGCAGTACTTC.

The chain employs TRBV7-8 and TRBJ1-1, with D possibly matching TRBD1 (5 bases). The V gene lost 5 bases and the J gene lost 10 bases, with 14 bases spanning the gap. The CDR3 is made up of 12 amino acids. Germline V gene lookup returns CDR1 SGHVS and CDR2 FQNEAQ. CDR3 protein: CASSGGGMLAFF. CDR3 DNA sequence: TGTGCCAGCAGCGGGGGAGGGATGTTAGCTTTCTTT.

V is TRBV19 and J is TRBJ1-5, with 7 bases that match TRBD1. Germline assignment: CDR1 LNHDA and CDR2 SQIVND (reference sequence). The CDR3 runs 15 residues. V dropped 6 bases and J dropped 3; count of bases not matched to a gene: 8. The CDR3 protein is CASRTWDSSNQPQHF. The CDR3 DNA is TGTGCCAGTAGAACCTGGGACAGTTCCAATCAGCCCCAGCATTTT.

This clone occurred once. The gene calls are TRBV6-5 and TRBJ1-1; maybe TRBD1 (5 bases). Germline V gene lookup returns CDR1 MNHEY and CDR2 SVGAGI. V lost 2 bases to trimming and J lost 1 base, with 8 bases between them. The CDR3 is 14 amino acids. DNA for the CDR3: TGTGCCAGCAGTTACGCGGGACCGAACACTGAAGCTTTCTTT. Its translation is CASSYAGPNTEAFF.